The 10 T cell receptor beta chains below all came from one sample that was sequenced in a study of cytomegalovirus exposure and HLA in healthy donors. 60 Vbeta and 13 Jbeta primers were used in PCR. TCRdb keeps only in-frame clones here, not all; method: immunoSEQ multiplex PCR. The repertoire holds about 60,000 clones, with 77% as singletons. Input material: PBMCs. The receptors come from a female donor in good health and CMV-seronegative.

The chain combines TRBV28 with TRBJ2-2; D is uncertain. This CDR3 is built from 15 residues. Deletions cut 8 bases from V and 4 bases from J, with 17 bases between. Germline V gives CDR1 MDHEN, CDR2 SYDVKM. In DNA, the CDR3 is TGTGCCAGCCTCGCTGCGGAGTATAGCACCGGGGAGCTGTTTTTT. This codes for CASLAAEYSTGELFF.

In its sample, this clone was seen a few times. The V gene is TRBV6-1, the J gene TRBJ2-5; 7 bases map to TRBD1. The tail of the sequence fits TRBJ2-7 better, so the J call may be wrong. The CDR3 runs 15 residues. CDR1 MNHNS and CDR2 SASEGT come from the germline V gene. In nucleotides, the CDR3 is TGTGCCAGCAGTGAAGCTGTAGGGACAGCGGACGAGCAGTACTTC. Protein sequence: CASSEAVGTADEQYF.

The V and J genes are TRBV10-1 and TRBJ1-6, with no clear D. V lost 7 bases to trimming and J lost 7 bases, with 5 bases between them. This CDR3 is 11 amino acids long. CDR1 is WNHNN, CDR2 SYGVQD, per germline (reference sequence). CDR3 in DNA: TGCGCCAGCACCCTGAATTCACCCCTCCACTTT. It codes for CASTLNSPLHF.

The gene calls are TRBV5-1 and TRBJ2-5; 9 positions agree with TRBD1. Germline loops: CDR1 SGHRS, CDR2 YFSETQ. The CDR3 sequence is 13 residues long. The ends lost 0 bases at V and 11 bases at J; junction bases unmatched: 5. The CDR3 bases are TGCGCCAGCAGCTTGGGGGACAGGGAAGAGCAGTACTTC. Residues: CASSLGDREEQYF. Full variable domain (missing parts from reference TRBV5-1 and TRBJ2-5): KAGVTQTPRYLIKTRGQQVTLSCSPISGHRSVSWYQQTPGQGLQFLFEYFSETQRNKGNFPGRFSGRQFSNSRSEMNVSTLELGDSALYLCASSLGDREEQYFGPGTRLLVL.

This chain uses TRBV30 with TRBJ1-3, with TRBD1 as a possible D gene (5 bases). The CDR3 totals 13 residues. The V gene's germline CDR1 is GTSNPN and CDR2 SVGIG (reference sequence). Trimming took off 5 bases at V and 10 bases at J, with 18 bases between the two ends. CDR3 amino acids: CAWDPTEKGTIYF. For the CDR3, the DNA is TGTGCCTGGGACCCGACGGAGAAGGGGACCATATATTTT.

V usage is TRBV18 and J usage is TRBJ2-1; perhaps TRBD2 as D (5 bases). This CDR3 region has 17 residues. V was trimmed by 1 base and J by 0 bases, leaving 13 bases between them. The germline gives CDR1 KGHSH, CDR2 LQKENI. CDR3 residues: CASSPLPGTNSYNEQFF. CDR3 nucleotides: TGTGCCAGCTCACCACTCCCGGGAACCAACTCCTACAATGAGCAGTTCTTC.

The rearrangement joins TRBV15 to TRBJ2-1; 10 nucleotides line up with TRBD2. CDR1 and CDR2 (germline): LNHNV, YYDKDF (reference sequence). The CDR3 runs 17 residues. Trimming at V came to 4 bases and at J to 8 bases, leaving 14 bases not matched to a gene. CDR3 DNA sequence: TGTGCCACCAGCACCAAGACTAGCGGGTCCAAGTGGGATGAGCAGTTCTTC. This encodes CATSTKTSGSKWDEQFF.

This chain links TRBV19 with TRBJ2-2; a weak D match, TRBD1 (6 bases). Trimming shortened V by 2 bases and J by 4 bases, and 8 bases separated the two germline ends. This CDR3 contains 14 residues. The germline V gene has CDR1 LNHDA and CDR2 SQIVND (reference sequence). CDR3 protein: CASSIQGRTGELFF. CDR3 sequence (DNA): TGTGCCAGTAGTATACAGGGGCGCACCGGGGAGCTGTTTTTT.

The DNA for the CDR3 is TGTGCCAGCAGTAACCTCGCGGGGACTAGCGGGAGCACAGATACGCAGTATTTT. Its protein is CASSNLAGTSGSTDTQYF. This chain uses TRBV2 with TRBJ2-3; 12 bases fit TRBD2. The CDR3 loop spans 18 amino acids. Germline trimming cut 5 bases from V and 0 bases from J; bases unmatched to any gene: 9. CDR1 and CDR2 (germline): SNHLY, FYNNEI.

This clone came up a few times. The chain carries TRBV4-3 and TRBJ1-2, with D unclear. The V and J ends lost 3 bases and 4 bases respectively, with 15 bases between them. The CDR3 extends over 15 amino acids. Germline loops: CDR1 LGHNA, CDR2 YSLEER. The CDR3: CASSQARGVFYGYTF. The CDR3 DNA reads as TGCGCCAGCAGCCAGGCCCGCGGGGTCTTCTATGGCTACACCTTC.